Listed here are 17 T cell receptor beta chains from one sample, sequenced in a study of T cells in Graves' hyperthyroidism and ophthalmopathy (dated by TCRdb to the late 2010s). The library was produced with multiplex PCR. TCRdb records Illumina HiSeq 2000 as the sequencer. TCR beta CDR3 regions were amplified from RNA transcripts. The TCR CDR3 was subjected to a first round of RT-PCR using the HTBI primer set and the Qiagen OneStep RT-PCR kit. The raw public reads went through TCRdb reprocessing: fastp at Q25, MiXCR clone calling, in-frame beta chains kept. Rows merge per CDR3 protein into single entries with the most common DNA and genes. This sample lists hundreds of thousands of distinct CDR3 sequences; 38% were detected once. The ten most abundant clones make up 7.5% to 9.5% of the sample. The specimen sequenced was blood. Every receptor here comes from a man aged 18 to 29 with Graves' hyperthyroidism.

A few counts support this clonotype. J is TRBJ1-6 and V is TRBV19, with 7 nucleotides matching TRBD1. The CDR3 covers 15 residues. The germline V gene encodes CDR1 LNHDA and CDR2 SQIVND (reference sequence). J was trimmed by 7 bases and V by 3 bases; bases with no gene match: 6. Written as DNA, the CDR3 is TGTGCCAGTAGTATTCCCGGGACAGCAAATTCACCCCTCCACTTT. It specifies CASSIPGTANSPLHF.

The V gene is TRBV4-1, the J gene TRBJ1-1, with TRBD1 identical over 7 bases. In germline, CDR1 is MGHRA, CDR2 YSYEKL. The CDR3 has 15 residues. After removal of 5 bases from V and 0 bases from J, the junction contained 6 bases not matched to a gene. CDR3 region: CASSAAGGMNTEAFF. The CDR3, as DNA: TGCGCCAGCAGCGCGGCAGGGGGGATGAACACTGAAGCTTTCTTT.

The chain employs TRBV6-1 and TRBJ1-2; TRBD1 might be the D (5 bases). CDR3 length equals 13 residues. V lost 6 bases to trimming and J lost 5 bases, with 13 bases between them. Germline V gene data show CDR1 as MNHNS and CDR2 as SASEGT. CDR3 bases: TGTGCCAGCAGAGACGGGGGTAGATATGGCTACACCTTC. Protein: CASRDGGRYGYTF.

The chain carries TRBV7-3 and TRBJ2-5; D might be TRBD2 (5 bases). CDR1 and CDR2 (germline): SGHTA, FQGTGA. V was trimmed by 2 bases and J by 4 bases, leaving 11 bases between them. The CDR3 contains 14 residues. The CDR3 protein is CASSLESGSETQYF. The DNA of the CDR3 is TGTGCCAGCAGCTTAGAGTCGGGGTCAGAGACCCAGTACTTC.

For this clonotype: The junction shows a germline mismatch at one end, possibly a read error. The CDR3, as DNA: TGTGTCAGCAGTTCCAATGCCGAGCAGTACTTC. It encodes CVSSSNAEQYF. The chain joins TRBV6-5 to TRBJ2-7; D uncertain. This CDR3 is 11 amino acids long. The germline V gene encodes CDR1 MNHEY and CDR2 SVGAGI.

The CDR3: CTPFSRSNQETQYF. The CDR3 DNA is TGCACCCCATTTTCGCGGTCGAACCAAGAGACCCAGTACTTC. The chain is built from TRBV20-1 and TRBJ2-5; D not resolved. The CDR3 consists of 14 residues. Germline lookup yields CDR1 DFQATT and CDR2 SNEGSKA (reference sequence).

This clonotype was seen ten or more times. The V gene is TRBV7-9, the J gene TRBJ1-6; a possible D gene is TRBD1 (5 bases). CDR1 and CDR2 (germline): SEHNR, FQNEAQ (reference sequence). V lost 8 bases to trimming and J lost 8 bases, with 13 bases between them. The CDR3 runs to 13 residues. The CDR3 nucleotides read TGTGCCAGCCGCGGGACGGGGGATTCACCCCTCCACTTT. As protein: CASRGTGDSPLHF.

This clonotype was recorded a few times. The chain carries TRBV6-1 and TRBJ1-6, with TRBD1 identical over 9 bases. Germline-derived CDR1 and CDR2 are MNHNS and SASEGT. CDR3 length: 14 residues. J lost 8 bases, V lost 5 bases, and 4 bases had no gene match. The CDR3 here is CASSTGQGHSPLHF. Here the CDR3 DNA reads TGTGCCAGCAGTACGGGACAGGGCCATTCACCCCTCCACTTT.

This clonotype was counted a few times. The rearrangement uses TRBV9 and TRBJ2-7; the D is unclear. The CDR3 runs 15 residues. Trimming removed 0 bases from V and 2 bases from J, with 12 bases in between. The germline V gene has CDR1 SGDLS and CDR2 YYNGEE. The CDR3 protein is CASSVAGASTYEQYF. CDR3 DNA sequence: TGTGCCAGCAGCGTAGCTGGAGCCAGCACCTACGAGCAGTACTTC.

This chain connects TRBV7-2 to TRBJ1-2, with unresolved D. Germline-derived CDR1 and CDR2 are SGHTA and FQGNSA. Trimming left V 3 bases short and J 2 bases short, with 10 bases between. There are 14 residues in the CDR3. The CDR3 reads CASSFRYDNYGYTF. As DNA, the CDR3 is TGTGCCAGCAGCTTCCGGTACGACAACTATGGCTACACCTTC.

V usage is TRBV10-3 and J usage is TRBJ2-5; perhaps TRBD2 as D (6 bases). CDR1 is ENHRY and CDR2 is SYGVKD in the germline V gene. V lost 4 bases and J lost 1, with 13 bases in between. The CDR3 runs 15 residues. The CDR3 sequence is CAISARAGTQETQYF. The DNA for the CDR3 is TGTGCCATCAGTGCTAGAGCGGGCACCCAAGAGACCCAGTACTTC.

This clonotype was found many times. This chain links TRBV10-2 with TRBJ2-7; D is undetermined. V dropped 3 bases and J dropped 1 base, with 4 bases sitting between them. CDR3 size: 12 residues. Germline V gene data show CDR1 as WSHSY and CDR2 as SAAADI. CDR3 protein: CASSDWSYEQYF. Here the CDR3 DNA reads TGCGCCAGCAGTGACTGGTCCTACGAGCAGTACTTC.

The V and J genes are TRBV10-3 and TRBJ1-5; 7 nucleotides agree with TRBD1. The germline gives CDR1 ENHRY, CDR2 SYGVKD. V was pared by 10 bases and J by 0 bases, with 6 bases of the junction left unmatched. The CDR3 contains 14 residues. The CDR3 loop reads CATGTDYSNQPQHF. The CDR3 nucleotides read TGTGCCACCGGGACAGATTATAGCAATCAGCCCCAGCATTTT.

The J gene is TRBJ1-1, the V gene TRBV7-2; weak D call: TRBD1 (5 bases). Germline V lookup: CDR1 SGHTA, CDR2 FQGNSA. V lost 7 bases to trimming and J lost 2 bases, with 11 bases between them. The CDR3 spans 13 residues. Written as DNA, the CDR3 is TGTGCCAGCACGGGGGTTATAAACACTGAAGCTTTCTTT. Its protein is CASTGVINTEAFF.

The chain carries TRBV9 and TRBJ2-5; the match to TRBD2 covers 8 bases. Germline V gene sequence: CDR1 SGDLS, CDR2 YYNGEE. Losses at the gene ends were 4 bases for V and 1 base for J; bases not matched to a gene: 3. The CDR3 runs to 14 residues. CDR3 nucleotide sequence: TGTGCCAGCAGCTCACTAGCGGTCCAAGAGACCCAGTACTTC. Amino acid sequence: CASSSLAVQETQYF.

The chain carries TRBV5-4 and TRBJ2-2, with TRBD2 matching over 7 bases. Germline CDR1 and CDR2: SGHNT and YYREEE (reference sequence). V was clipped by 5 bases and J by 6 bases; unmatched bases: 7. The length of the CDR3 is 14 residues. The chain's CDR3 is CASRGRTSSGELFF. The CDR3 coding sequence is TGTGCCAGCAGGGGTAGGACTAGTTCCGGGGAGCTGTTTTTT. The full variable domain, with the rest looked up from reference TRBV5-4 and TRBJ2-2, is ETGVTQSPTHLIKTRGQQVTLRCSSQSGHNTVSWYQQALGQGPQFIFQYYREEENGRGNFPPRFSGLQFPNYSSELNVNALELDDSALYLCASRGRTSSGELFFGEGSRLTVL.

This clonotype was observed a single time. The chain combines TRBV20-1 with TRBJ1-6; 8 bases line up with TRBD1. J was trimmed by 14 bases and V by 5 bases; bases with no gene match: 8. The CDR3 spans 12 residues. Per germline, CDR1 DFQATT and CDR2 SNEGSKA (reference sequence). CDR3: CSALQGGQALHF. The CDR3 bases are TGCAGTGCTCTACAGGGGGGGCAGGCCCTCCACTTT.